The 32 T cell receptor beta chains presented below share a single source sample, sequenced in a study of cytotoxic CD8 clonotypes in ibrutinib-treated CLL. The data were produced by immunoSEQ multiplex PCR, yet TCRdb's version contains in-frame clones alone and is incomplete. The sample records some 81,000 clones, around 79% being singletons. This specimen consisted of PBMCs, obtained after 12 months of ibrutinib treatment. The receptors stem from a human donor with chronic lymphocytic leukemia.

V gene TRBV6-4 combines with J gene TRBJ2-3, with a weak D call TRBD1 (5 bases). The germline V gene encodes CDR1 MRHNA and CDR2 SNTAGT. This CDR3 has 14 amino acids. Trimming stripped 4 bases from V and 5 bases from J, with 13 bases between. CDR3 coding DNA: TGTGCCAGCAGTGCCTATACAACAGGAGATACGCAGTATTTT. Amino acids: CASSAYTTGDTQYF.

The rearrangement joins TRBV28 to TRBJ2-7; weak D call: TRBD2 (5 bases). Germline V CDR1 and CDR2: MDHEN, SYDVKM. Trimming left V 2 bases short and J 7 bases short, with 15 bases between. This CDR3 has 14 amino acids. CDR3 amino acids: CASSLPLRAGEQYF. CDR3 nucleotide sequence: TGTGCCAGCAGTTTACCACTGAGGGCTGGGGAGCAGTACTTC. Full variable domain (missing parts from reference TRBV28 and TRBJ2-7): DVKVTQSSRYLVKRTGEKVFLECVQDMDHENMFWYRQDPGLGLRLIYFSYDVKMKEKGDIPEGYSVSREKKERFSLILESASTNQTSMYLCASSLPLRAGEQYFGPGTRLTVT.

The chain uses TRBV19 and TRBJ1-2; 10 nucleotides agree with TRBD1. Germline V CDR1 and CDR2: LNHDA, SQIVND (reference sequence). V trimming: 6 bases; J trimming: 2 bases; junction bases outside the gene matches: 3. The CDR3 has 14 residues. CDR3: CASRPGQGNYGYTF. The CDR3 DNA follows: TGTGCCAGTAGGCCGGGACAGGGGAACTATGGCTACACCTTC.

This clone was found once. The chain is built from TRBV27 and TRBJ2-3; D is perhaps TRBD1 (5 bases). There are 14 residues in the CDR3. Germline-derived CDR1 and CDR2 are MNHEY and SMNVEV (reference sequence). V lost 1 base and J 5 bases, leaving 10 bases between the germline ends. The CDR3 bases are TGTGCCAGCAGTTTATGGGTTCAGGGAGATACGCAGTATTTT. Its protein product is CASSLWVQGDTQYF.

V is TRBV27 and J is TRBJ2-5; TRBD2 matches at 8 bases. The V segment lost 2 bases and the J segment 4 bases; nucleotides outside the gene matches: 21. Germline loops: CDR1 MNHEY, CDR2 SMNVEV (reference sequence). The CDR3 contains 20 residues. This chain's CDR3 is CASSLPYQTDGLAWGETQYF. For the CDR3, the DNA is TGTGCCAGCAGTTTACCCTACCAGACAGATGGACTAGCCTGGGGAGAGACCCAGTACTTC.

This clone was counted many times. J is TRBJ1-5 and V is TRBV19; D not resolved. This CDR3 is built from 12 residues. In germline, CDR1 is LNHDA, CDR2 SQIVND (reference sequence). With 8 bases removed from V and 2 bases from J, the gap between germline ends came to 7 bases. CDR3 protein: CASRARNQPQHF. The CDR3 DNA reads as TGTGCCAGTCGAGCCCGCAATCAGCCCCAGCATTTT.

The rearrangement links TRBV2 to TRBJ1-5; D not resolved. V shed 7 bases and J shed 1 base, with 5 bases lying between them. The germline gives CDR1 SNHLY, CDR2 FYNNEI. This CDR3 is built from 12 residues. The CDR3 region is CASMGSNQPQHF. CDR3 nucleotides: TGTGCCAGCATGGGGAGCAATCAGCCCCAGCATTTT.

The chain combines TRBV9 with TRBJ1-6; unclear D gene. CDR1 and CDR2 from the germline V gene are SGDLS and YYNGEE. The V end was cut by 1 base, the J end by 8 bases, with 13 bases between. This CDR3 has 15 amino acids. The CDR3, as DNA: TGTGCCAGCAGCGTAAGCCCCGGGGTAGATTCACCCCTCCACTTT. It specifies CASSVSPGVDSPLHF.

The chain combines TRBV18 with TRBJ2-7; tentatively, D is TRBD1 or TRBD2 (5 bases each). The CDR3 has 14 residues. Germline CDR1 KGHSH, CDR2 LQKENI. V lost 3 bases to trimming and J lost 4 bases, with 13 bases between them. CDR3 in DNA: TGTGCCAGCTCACCGTTGGTTGGGGGATACGAGCAGTACTTC. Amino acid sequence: CASSPLVGGYEQYF.

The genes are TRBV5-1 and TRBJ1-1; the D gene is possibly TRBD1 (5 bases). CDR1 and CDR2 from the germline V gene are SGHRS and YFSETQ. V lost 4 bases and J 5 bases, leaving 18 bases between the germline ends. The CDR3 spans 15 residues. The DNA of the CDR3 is TGCGCCAGCAGCCCAACGGTCGCAGGGTCAACTGAAGCTTTCTTT. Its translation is CASSPTVAGSTEAFF.

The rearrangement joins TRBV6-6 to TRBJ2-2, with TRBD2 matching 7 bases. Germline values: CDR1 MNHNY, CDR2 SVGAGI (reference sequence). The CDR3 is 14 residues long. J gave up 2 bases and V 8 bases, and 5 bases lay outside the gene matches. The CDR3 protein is CASGASGNTGELFF. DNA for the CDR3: TGTGCCAGCGGGGCTAGCGGAAACACCGGGGAGCTGTTTTTT.

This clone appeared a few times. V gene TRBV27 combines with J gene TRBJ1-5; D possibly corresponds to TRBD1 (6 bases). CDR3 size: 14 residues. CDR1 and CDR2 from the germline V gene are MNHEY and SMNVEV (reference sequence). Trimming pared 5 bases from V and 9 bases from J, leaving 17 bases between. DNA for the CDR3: TGTGCCAGCAGTCGGCGGGACACCCTGGGGCCCCAGCATTTT. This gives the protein CASSRRDTLGPQHF.

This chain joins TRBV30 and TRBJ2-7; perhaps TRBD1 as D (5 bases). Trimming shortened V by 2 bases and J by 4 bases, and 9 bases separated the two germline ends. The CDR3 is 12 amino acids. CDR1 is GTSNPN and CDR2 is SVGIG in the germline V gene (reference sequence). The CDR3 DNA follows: TGTGCCTGGAGTAGACAGTCTTACGAGCAGTACTTC. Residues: CAWSRQSYEQYF.

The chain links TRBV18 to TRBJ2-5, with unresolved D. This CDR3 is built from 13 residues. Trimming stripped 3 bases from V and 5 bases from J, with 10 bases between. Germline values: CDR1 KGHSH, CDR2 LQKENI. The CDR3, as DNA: TGTGCCAGCTCACCCTCGGACCGGGAGACCCAGTACTTC. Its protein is CASSPSDRETQYF.

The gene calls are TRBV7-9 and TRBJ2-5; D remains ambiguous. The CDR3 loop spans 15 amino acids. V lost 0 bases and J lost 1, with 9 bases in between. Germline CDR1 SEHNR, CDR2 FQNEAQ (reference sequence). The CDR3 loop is CASSLAGPPQETQYF. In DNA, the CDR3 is TGTGCCAGCAGCTTAGCCGGGCCACCCCAAGAGACCCAGTACTTC.

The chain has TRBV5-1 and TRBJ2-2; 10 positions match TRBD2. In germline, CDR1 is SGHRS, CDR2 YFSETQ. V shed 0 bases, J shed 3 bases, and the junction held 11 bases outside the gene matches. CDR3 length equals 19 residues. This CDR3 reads CASSLAALAGVIDTGELFF. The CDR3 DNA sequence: TGCGCCAGCAGCTTGGCCGCGCTAGCGGGGGTAATAGACACCGGGGAGCTGTTTTTT.

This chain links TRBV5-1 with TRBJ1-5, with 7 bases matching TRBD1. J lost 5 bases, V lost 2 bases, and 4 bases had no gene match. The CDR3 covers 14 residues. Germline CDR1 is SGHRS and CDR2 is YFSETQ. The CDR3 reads CASSFQGGDQPQHF. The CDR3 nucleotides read TGCGCCAGCAGCTTTCAGGGGGGAGATCAGCCCCAGCATTTT.

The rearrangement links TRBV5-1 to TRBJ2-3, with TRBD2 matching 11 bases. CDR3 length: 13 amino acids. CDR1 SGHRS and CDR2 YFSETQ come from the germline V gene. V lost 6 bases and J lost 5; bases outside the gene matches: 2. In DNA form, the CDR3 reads TGCGCCAGCAAGCTAGCGGGAGGAGATACGCAGTATTTT. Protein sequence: CASKLAGGDTQYF.

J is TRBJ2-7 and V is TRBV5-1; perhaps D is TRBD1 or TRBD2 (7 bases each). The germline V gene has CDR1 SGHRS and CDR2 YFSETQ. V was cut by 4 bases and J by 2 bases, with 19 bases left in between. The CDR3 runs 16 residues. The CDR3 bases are TGCGCCAGCAGCCCACTAGAGGGGGCGGGGGCCTACGAGCAGTACTTC. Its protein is CASSPLEGAGAYEQYF.

CDR3 amino acids: CASRTRLAGVAKNIQYF. CDR3 bases: TGTGCCAGCAGGACTAGACTAGCGGGAGTCGCCAAAAACATTCAGTACTTC. The chain links TRBV28 to TRBJ2-4, with 12 bases lining up with TRBD2. Germline assignment: CDR1 MDHEN and CDR2 SYDVKM. This CDR3 comprises 17 residues. With 6 bases clipped from V and 1 base from J, the junction kept 7 bases outside the gene matches.

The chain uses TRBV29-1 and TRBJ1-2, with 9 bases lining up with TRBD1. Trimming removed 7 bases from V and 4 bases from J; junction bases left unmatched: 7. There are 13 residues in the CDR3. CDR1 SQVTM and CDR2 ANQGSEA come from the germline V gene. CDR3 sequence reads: CSAITGGGYGYTF. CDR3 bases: TGCAGCGCTATTACAGGGGGCGGCTATGGCTACACCTTC.

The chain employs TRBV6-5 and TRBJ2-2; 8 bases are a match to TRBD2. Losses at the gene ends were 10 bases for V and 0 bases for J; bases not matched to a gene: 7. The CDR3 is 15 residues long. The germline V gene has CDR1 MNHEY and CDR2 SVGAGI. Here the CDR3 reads CATKPGGANTGELFF. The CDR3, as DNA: TGTGCCACCAAGCCCGGGGGGGCGAACACCGGGGAGCTGTTTTTT.

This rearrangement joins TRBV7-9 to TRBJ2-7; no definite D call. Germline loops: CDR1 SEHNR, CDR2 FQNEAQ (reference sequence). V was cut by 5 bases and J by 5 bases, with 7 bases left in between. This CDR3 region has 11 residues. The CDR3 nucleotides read TGTGCCAGCAGCCTCTTGAACGAGCAGTACTTC. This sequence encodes CASSLLNEQYF.

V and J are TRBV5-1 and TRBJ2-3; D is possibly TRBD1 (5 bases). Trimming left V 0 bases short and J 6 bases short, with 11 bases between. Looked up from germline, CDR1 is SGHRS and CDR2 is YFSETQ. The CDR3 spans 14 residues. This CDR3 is CASSLVRERDTQYF. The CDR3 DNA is TGCGCCAGCAGCTTGGTCAGGGAACGGGATACGCAGTATTTT.

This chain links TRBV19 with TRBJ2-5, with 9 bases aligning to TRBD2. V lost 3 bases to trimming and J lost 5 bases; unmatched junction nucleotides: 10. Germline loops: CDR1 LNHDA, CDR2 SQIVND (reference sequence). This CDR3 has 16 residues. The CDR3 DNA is TGTGCCAGTAGTATGGGGACCGGGACTAGCCTGGAGACCCAGTACTTC. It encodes CASSMGTGTSLETQYF.

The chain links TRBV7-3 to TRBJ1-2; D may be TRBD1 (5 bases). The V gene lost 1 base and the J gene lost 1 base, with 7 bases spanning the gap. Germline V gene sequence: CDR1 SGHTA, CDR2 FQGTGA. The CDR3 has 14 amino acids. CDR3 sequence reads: CASSLMGHNYGYTF. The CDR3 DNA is TGTGCCAGCAGCTTAATGGGGCATAACTATGGCTACACCTTC.

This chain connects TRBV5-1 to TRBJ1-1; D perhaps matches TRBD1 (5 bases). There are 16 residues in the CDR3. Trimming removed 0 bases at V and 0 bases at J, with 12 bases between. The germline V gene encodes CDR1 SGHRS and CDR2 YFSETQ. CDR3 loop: CASSLVAGSMNTEAFF. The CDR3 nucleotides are TGCGCCAGCAGCTTGGTGGCAGGGAGCATGAACACTGAAGCTTTCTTT. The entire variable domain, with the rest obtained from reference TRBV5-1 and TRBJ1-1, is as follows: KAGVTQTPRYLIKTRGQQVTLSCSPISGHRSVSWYQQTPGQGLQFLFEYFSETQRNKGNFPGRFSGRQFSNSRSEMNVSTLELGDSALYLCASSLVAGSMNTEAFFGQGTRLTVV.

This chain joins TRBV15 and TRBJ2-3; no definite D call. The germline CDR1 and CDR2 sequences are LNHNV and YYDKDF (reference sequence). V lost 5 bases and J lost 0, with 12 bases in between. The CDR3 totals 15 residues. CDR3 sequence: CATSPARSSTDTQYF. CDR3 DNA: TGTGCCACCAGCCCCGCTAGGTCTAGCACAGATACGCAGTATTTT. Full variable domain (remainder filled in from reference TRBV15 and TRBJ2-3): DAMVIQNPRYQVTQFGKPVTLSCSQTLNHNVMYWYQQKSSQAPKLLFHYYDKDFNNEADTPDNFQSRRPNTSFCFLDIRSPGLGDTAMYLCATSPARSSTDTQYFGPGTRLTVL.

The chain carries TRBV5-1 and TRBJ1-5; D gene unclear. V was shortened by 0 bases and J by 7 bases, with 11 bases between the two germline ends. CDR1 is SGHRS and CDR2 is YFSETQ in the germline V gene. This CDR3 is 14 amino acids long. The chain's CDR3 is CASSLGAPGQPQHF. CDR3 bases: TGCGCCAGCAGCTTGGGGGCCCCTGGGCAGCCCCAGCATTTT. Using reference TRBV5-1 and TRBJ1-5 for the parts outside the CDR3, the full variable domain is KAGVTQTPRYLIKTRGQQVTLSCSPISGHRSVSWYQQTPGQGLQFLFEYFSETQRNKGNFPGRFSGRQFSNSRSEMNVSTLELGDSALYLCASSLGAPGQPQHFGDGTRLSIL.

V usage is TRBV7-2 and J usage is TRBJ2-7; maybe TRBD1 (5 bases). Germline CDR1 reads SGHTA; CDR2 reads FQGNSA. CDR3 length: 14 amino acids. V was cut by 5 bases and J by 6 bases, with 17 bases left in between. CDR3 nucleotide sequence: TGTGCCAGCAGCAAAGGACACTCGACCGGCGAGCAGTACTTC. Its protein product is CASSKGHSTGEQYF. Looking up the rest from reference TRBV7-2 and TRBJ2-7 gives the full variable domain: GAGVSQSPSNKVTEKGKDVELRCDPISGHTALYWYRQSLGQGLEFLIYFQGNSAPDKSGLPSDRFSAERTGGSVSTLTIQRTQQEDSAVYLCASSKGHSTGEQYFGPGTRLTVT.

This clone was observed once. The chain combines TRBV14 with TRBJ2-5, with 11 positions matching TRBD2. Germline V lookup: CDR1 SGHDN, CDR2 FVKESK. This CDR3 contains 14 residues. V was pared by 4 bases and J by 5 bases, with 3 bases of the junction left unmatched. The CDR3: CASSPSGGLETQYF. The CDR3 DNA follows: TGTGCCAGCAGCCCTAGCGGGGGGTTGGAGACCCAGTACTTC.

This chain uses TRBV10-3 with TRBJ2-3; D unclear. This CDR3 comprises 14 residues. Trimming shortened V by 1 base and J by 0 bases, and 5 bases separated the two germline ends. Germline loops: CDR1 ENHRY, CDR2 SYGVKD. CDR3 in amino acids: CAISELVSTDTQYF. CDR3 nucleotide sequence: TGTGCCATCAGTGAGTTGGTGAGCACAGATACGCAGTATTTT.